This T cell receptor (beta chain) was observed in a study of OX40 agonist ivuxolimab in advanced cancers. Study-wide context: It was permissible to have had prior anti-PD-1, anti-PD-L1 or anti-CTLA-4 therapy, and about 40% had some. Three patients had partial responses: one hepatocellular carcinoma, two cutaneous melanoma. Regarding the study as a whole: Average numbers of expanded clones were greater in CD8+ T cells than in CD4+.

Repertoires were generated with immunoSEQ multiplex PCR, while TCRdb's copy carries only in-frame clones and drops some. The profile covers 100,000 or so clones, with about 91% appearing a single time and about 0.15% taken by the ten largest. With regard to this clone: As yet, its antigen is unknown.

Germline lookup yields CDR1 MNHNS and CDR2 SASEGT. The CDR3 length is 15 residues. Trimming removed 7 bases from V and 0 bases from J, with 13 bases in between. This sequence originates from an adult with an advanced solid tumor such as melanoma, head and neck, liver or kidney cancer. This sample comprised CD4+ or CD8+ T cells sorted from blood, obtained in a trial of the OX40 agonist ivuxolimab. The chain recombines TRBV6-1 with TRBJ1-5; D might be TRBD1 (6 bases). DNA of the CDR3: TGTGCCAGCACCCCCATAGGGGGTAGCAATCAGCCCCAGCATTTT. Translation: CASTPIGGSNQPQHF.